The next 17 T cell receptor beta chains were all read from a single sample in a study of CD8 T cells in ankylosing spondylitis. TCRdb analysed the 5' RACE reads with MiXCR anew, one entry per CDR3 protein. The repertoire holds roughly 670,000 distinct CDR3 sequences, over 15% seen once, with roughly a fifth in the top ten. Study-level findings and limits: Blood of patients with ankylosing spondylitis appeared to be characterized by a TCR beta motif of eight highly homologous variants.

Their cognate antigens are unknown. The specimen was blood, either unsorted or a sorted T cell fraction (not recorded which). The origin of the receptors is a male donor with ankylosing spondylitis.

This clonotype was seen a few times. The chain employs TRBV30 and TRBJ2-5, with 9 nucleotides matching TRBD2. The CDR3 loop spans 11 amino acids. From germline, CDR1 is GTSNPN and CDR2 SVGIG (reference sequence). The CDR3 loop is CGAGGVETQYF. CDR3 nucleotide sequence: TGTGGGGCGGGGGGGGTAGAGACCCAGTACTTC.

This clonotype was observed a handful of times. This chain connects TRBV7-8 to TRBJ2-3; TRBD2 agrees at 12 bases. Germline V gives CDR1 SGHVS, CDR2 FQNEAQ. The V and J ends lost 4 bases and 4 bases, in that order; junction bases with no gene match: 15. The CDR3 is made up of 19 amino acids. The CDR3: CASSYDEGLAGGLPDTQYF. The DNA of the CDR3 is TGTGCCAGCAGCTACGACGAGGGGCTAGCGGGAGGGCTACCAGATACGCAGTATTTT. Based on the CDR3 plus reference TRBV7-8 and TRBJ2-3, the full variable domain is GAGVSQSPRYKVAKRGQDVALRCDPISGHVSLFWYQQALGQGPEFLTYFQNEAQLDKSGLPSDRFFAERPEGSVSTLKIQRTQQEDSAVYLCASSYDEGLAGGLPDTQYFGPGTRLTVL.

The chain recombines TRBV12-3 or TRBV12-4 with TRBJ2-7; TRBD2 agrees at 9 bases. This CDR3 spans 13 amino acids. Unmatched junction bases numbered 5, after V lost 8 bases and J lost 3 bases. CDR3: CASCLAGFYEQYF. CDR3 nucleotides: TGTGCCAGCTGCCTAGCGGGGTTCTACGAGCAGTACTTC.

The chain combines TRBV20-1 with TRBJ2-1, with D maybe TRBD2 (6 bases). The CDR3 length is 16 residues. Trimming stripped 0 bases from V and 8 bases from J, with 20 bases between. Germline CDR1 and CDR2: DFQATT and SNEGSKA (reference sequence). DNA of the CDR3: TGCAGTGCTAGAGATATTAGATCGGACTATGGCTATGAGCAGTTCTTC. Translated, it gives CSARDIRSDYGYEQFF.

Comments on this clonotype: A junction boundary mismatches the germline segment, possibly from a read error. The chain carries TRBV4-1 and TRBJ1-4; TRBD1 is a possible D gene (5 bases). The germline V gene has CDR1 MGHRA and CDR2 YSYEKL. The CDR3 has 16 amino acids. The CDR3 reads CASSQGQGPTNEKLIF. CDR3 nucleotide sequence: TGCGCCAGCAGCCAAGGGCAGGGCCCAACTAATGAAAAACTGATTTTT.

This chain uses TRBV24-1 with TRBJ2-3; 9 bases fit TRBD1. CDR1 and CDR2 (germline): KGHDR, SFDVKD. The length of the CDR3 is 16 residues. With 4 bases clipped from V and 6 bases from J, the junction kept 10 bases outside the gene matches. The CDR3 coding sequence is TGTGCCACCAGTGACCCCGGGACAGGGAGTTCGGATACGCAGTATTTT. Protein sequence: CATSDPGTGSSDTQYF.

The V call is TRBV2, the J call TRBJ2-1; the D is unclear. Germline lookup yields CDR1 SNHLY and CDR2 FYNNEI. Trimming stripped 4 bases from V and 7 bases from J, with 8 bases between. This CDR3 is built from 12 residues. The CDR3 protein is CASSVTANEQFF. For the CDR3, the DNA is TGTGCCAGCAGTGTAACGGCGAATGAGCAGTTCTTC.

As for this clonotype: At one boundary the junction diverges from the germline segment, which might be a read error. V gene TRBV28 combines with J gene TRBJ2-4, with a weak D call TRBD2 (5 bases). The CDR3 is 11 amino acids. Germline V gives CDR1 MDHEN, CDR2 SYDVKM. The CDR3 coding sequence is TGCTCCTTAAGCGGAGTTAACATTCAGTACTTC. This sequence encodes CSLSGVNIQYF.

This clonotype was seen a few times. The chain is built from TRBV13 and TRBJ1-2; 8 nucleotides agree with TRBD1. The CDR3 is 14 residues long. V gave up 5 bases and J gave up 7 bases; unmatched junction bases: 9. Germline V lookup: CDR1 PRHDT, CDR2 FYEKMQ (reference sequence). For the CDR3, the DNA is TGTGCCAGCAGCCCGGCGGGACAGGCATTTGGCTACACCTTC. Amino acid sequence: CASSPAGQAFGYTF.

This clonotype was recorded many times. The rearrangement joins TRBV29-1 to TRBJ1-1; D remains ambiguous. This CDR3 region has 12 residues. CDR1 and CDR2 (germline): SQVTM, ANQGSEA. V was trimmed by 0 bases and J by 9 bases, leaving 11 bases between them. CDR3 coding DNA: TGCAGCGTTGAAGATCCGAGGAATCAAGCTTTCTTT. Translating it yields CSVEDPRNQAFF.

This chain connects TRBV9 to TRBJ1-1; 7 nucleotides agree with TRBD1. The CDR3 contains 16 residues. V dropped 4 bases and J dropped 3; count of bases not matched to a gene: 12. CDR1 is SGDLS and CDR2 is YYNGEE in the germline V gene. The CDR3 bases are TGTGCCAGCAGCCCCCTCGAAGGGGGCTTCGACACTGAAGCTTTCTTT. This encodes CASSPLEGGFDTEAFF.

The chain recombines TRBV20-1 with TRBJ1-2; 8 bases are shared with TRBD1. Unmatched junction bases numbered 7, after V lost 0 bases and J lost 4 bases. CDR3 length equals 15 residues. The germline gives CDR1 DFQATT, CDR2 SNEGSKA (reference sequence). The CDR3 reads CSAREGTGGFYGYTF. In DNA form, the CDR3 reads TGCAGTGCTAGAGAAGGGACAGGAGGTTTCTATGGCTACACCTTC.

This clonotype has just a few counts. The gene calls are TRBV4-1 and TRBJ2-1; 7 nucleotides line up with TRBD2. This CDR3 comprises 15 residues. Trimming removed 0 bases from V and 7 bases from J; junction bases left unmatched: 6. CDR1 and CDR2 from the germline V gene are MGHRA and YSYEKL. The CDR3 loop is CASSQEGLGSNEQFF. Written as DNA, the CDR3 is TGCGCCAGCAGCCAAGAAGGACTAGGATCTAATGAGCAGTTCTTC.

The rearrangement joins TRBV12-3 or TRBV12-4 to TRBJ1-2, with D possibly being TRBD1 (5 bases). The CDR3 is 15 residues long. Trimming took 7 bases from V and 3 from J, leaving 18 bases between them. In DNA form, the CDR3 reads TGTGCCAGCACCTCCGGGGCCAGGGCGGACTATGGCTACACCTTC. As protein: CASTSGARADYGYTF.

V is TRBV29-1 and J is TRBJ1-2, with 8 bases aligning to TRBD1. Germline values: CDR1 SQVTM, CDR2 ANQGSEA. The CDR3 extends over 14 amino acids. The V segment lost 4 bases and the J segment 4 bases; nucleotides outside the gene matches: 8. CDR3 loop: CSVAGQGRLYGYTF. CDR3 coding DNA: TGCAGCGTTGCTGGACAGGGCAGACTCTATGGCTACACCTTC.

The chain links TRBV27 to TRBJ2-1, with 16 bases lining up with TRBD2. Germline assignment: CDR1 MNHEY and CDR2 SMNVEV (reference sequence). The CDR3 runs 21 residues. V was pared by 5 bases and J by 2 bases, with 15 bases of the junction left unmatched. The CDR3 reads CASSGLKTGTSGGAPYNEQFF. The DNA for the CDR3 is TGTGCCAGCAGTGGACTGAAAACCGGGACTAGCGGGGGGGCGCCCTACAATGAGCAGTTCTTC.

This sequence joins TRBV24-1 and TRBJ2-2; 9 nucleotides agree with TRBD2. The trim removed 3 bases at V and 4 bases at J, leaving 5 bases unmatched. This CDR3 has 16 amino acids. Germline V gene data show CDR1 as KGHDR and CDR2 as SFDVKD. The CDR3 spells CATSDISGSGTGELFF. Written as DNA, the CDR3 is TGTGCCACCAGTGATATTAGCGGGAGTGGCACCGGGGAGCTGTTTTTT.